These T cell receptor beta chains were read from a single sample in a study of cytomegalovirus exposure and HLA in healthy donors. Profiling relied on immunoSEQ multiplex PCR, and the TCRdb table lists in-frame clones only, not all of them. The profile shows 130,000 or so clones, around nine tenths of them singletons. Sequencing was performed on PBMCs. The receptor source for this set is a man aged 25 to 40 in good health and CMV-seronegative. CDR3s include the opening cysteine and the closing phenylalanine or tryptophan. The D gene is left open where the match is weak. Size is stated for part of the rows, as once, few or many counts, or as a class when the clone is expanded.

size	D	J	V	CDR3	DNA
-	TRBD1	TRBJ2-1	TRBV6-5	CASGQGFGLLNEQFF	TGTGCCAGCGGACAGGGTTTTGGTCTATTGAATGAGCAGTTCTTC
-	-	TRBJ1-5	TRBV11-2	CASSLGGGQPQHF	TGTGCCAGCAGCTTAGGGGGGGGTCAGCCCCAGCATTTT
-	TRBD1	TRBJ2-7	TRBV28	CASSLSPGTAEHEQYF	TGTGCCAGCAGCCTCAGCCCCGGGACAGCAGAACACGAGCAGTACTTC
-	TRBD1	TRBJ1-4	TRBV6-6	CASSYSTGQVNEKLFF	TGTGCCAGCAGTTACTCAACGGGACAGGTTAATGAAAAACTGTTTTTT
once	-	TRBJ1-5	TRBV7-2	CASSLVRARGQPQHF	TGTGCCAGCAGCTTAGTCAGGGCCCGAGGTCAGCCCCAGCATTTT
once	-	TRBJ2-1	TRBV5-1	CASGPIGDSRSDEQFF	TGCGCCAGCGGGCCTATTGGCGATTCCAGGTCTGATGAGCAGTTCTTC
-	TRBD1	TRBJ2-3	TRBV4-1	CASSQDLDRVFTDTQYF	TGCGCCAGCAGCCAAGATCTCGACAGGGTTTTTACAGATACGCAGTATTTT
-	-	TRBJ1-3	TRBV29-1	CSVEVTGTSSGNTIYF	TGCAGCGTTGAAGTCACAGGGACGAGCTCTGGAAACACCATATATTTT
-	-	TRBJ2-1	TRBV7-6	CASSPHGTDYYNEQFF	TGTGCCAGCAGCCCCCACGGCACAGATTACTACAATGAGCAGTTCTTC
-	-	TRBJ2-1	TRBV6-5	CASNVGGPISEQFF	TGTGCCAGCAATGTGGGGGGGCCGATCAGCGAGCAGTTCTTC
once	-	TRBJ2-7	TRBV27	CASSFGSTGAYEQYF	TGTGCCAGCAGTTTCGGATCGACAGGAGCCTACGAGCAGTACTTC
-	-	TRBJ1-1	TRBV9	CASSAGGGKSFF	TGTGCCAGCAGCGCCGGTGGGGGGAAATCTTTCTTT
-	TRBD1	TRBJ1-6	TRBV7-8	CASSSLPGQTPNSPLHF	TGTGCCAGCAGCTCCCTCCCGGGACAGACCCCGAATTCACCCCTCCACTTT
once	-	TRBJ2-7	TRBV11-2	CASSLIPLEGLGEQYF	TGTGCCAGCAGCTTAATACCACTGGAGGGTTTAGGCGAGCAGTACTTC
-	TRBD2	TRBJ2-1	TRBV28	CASSSQLAGNEQFF	TGTGCCAGCAGTTCCCAACTAGCGGGTAATGAGCAGTTCTTC
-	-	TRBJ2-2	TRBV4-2	CASSQDGTWGTGELFF	TGTGCCAGCAGCCAAGACGGGACTTGGGGCACCGGGGAGCTGTTTTTT
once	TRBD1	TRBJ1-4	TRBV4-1	CASKAPGQVIEKLFF	TGCGCCAGCAAGGCCCCGGGACAGGTTATAGAAAAACTGTTTTTT
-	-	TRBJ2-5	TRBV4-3	CASSQDPGGWETQYF	TGCGCCAGCAGCCAAGATCCGGGGGGCTGGGAGACCCAGTACTTC
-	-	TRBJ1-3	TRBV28	CASSLWGSSGNTIYF	TGTGCCAGCAGTTTATGGGGCAGCTCTGGAAACACCATATATTTT
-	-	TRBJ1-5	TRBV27	CASKEPSLNQPQHF	TGTGCCAGCAAGGAGCCATCTCTCAATCAGCCCCAGCATTTT
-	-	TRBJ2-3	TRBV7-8	CASSSRRSTDTQYF	TGTGCCAGCAGCTCCCGTCGGTCCACAGATACGCAGTATTTT
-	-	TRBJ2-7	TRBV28	CASSSGATGKHEQYF	TGTGCCAGCAGTTCAGGGGCGACGGGAAAACACGAGCAGTACTTC
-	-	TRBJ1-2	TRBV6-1	CASSEPHFYGYTF	TGTGCCAGCAGTGAGCCCCACTTCTATGGCTACACCTTC
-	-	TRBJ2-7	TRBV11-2	CASSFPGEFYEQYF	TGTGCCAGCAGCTTCCCGGGGGAATTCTACGAGCAGTACTTC
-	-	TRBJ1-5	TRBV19	CASSIRQGSQPQHF	TGTGCCAGTAGTATTCGCCAGGGTAGTCAGCCCCAGCATTTT
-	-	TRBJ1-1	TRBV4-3	CASSLRPGMNTEAFF	TGCGCCAGCAGCCTCAGGCCAGGGATGAACACTGAAGCTTTCTTT
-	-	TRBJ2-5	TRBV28	CASSPPGLRQETQYF	TGTGCCAGCAGCCCGCCGGGACTTAGACAAGAGACCCAGTACTTC
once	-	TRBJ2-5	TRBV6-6	CASSYSMGGASETQYF	TGTGCCAGCAGTTACTCGATGGGTGGGGCCTCAGAGACCCAGTACTTC
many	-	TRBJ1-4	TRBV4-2	CASSHSWGGLEAEKLFF	TGTGCCAGCAGCCATTCCTGGGGGGGTCTCGAGGCTGAAAAACTGTTTTTT
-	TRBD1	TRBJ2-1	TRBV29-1	CSVAGQGVRNEQFF	TGCAGCGTGGCGGGACAGGGAGTTAGAAATGAGCAGTTCTTC
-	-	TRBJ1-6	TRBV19	CASSMGSGGPHLSPLHF	TGTGCCAGTAGTATGGGATCCGGGGGGCCGCATCTCTCACCCCTCCACTTT
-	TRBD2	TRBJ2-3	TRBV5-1	CASSLTLAGGGTQYF	TGCGCCAGCAGCTTGACGCTAGCGGGGGGCGGTACGCAGTATTTT
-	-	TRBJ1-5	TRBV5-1	CASSFDSLNQPQHF	TGCGCCAGCAGCTTTGACAGCCTCAATCAGCCCCAGCATTTT
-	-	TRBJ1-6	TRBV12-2	CASRLDRYNSPLHF	TGTGCAAGTCGCTTAGACAGGTATAATTCACCCCTCCACTTT